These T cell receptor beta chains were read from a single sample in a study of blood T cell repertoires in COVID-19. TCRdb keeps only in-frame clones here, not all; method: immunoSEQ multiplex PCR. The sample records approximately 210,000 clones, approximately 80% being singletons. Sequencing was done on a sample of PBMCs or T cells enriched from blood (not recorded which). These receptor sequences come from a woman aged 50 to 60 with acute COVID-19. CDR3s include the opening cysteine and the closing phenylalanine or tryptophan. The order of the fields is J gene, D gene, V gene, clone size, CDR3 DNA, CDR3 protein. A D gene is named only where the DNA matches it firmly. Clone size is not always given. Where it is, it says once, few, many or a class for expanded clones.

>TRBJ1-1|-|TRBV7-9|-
TGTGCCAGCAGCTTACCGGTCTGGGCGAACACTGAAGCTTTCTTT
CASSLPVWANTEAFF
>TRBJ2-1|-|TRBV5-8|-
TGTGCCAGCAGCTTGTTTTTAGGGGCGCAGTATAATGAGCAGTTCTTC
CASSLFLGAQYNEQFF
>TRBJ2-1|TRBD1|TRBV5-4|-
TGTGCCAGCAGAAGACAGGGTGGGGAGCAGTTCTTC
CASRRQGGEQFF
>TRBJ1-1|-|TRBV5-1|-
TGCGCCAGCAACCTGGACACCTTAAACACTGAAGCTTTCTTT
CASNLDTLNTEAFF
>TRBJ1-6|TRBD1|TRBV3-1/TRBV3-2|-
TGTGCCAGCAGGGACAGGGACCGCTATAATTCACCCCTCCACTTT
CASRDRDRYNSPLHF
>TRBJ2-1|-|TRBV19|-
TGTGCCAGTAGTCGGAGGTCCTTAGGTGATGAGCAGTTCTTC
CASSRRSLGDEQFF
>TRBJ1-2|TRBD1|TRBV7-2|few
TGTGCCAGCAGCTTCGCAGGGGGCAGCTATGGCTACACCTTC
CASSFAGGSYGYTF
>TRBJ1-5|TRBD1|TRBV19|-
TGTGCCAGTAGAGGACAGGGGAATAGCAATCAGCCCCAGCATTTT
CASRGQGNSNQPQHF
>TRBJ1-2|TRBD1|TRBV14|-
TGTGCCAGCAGCCAAGGGACCAGGACAGGGCCTTACACCTTC
CASSQGTRTGPYTF
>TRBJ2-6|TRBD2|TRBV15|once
TGTGCCACCAGCAGAGGTCCGGGGGGGCCCTCTGGGGCCAACGTCCTGACTTTC
CATSRGPGGPSGANVLTF
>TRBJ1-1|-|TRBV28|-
TGTGCCAGCAAAGGTTCAGGCTCACCTACAAACACTGAAGCTTTCTTT
CASKGSGSPTNTEAFF
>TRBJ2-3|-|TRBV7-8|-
TGTGCCAGCAGCTTCGCTTTCCTTACTGCAGGGGATACGCAGTATTTT
CASSFAFLTAGDTQYF
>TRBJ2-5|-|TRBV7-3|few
TGTGCCAGCAGCTTAGCCCCCCGACAGTCTCAAGAGACCCAGTACTTC
CASSLAPRQSQETQYF
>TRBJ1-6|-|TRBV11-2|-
TGTGCCAGCAGCTTACAGTATGGGGGGGGCAATTCACCCCTCCACTTT
CASSLQYGGGNSPLHF
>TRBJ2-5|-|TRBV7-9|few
TGTGCCAGCAGCTGGGGGCTAGAGACCCAGTACTTC
CASSWGLETQYF
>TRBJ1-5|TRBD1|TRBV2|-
TGTGCCAGCAGAGGGGGCAGTGGGGTCGCTCAGCCCCAGCATTTT
CASRGGSGVAQPQHF
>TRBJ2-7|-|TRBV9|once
TGTGCCAGCAGCGTTCCAATTCTAGCGCTCAGCTCCTACGAGCAGTACTTC
CASSVPILALSSYEQYF
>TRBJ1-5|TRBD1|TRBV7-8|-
TGTGCCAGCAGCTCAACGACAGGGTCGAGTCAGCCCCAGCATTTT
CASSSTTGSSQPQHF
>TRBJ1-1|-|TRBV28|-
TGTGCCAGCGGACAGAATAATAATCCCACTGAAGCTTTCTTT
CASGQNNNPTEAFF
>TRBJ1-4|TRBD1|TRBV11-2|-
TGTGCCAGCAGCTCGCCCCGACAGGGGTGGGCGGAAAAACTGTTTTTT
CASSSPRQGWAEKLFF
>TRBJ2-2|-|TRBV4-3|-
TGCGCCAGCAGCTCCAAGCCTTTAGCGGAGGGTACCGGGGAGCTGTTTTTT
CASSSKPLAEGTGELFF
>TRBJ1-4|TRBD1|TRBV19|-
TGTGCCAGTACAGCCACGACAGGGGGCGAAAAACTGTTTTTT
CASTATTGGEKLFF
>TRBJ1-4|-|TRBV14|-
TGTGCCAGCAGCCCCCTTAGGTCTCCGGGTAATGAAAAACTGTTTTTT
CASSPLRSPGNEKLFF
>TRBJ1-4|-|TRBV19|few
TGTGCCAGTAGTACCCGGGTCATGGGTGAAAAACTGTTTTTT
CASSTRVMGEKLFF
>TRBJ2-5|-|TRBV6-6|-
TGTGCCAGCGGCGAGACCCAGTACTTC
CASGETQYF
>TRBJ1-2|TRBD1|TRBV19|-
TGTGCCAGTAGTACAATAGCAGGGGGAGAAAACTATGGCTACACCTTC
CASSTIAGGENYGYTF
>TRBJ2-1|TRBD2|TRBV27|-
TGTGCCAGCTCTACCGGGACTAGCCCCCATGAGCAGTTCTTC
CASSTGTSPHEQFF
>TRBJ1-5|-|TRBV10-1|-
TGCGCCAGCAGTGACTCTCAAACAAAGGGAGGGCTTAATCAGCCCCAGCATTTT
CASSDSQTKGGLNQPQHF
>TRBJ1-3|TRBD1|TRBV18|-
TGTGCCAGCTCCGACAATCCAGGGGGAGGAAACACCATATATTTT
CASSDNPGGGNTIYF
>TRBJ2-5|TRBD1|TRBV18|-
TGTGCCAGCTCACCCCGACAGGGGTCTAGTGAGACCCAGTACTTC
CASSPRQGSSETQYF
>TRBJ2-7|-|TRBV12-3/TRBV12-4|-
TGTGCCAGCAGTGGCAGGAAAACCTACGAGCAGTACTTC
CASSGRKTYEQYF
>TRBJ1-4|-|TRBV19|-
TGTGCCAGTAATAGACCCTTGGACAGCAACGGAGTTTCGGAAAAACTGTTTTTT
CASNRPLDSNGVSEKLFF
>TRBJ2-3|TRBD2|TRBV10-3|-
TGTGCCATCAGACTTCTCGGCGGGGGGCCAACCCGCACAGATACGCAGTATTTT
CAIRLLGGGPTRTDTQYF
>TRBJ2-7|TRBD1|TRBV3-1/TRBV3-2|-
TGTGCCAGCAGCCAAGAAGGATTCATCCCGAAGGGACAGGGAACTTCCCTGGCCTACGAGCAGTACTTC
CASSQEGFIPKGQGTSLAYEQYF
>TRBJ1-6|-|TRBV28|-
TGTGCCAGCAGTTTAATTTCTACGCCTTTTTCCCCCCTCCACTTT
CASSLISTPFSPLHF
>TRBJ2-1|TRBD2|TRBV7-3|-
TGTGCCAGCAGCTTAACTTTAGCGGGAGTTGGAAATGAGCAGTTCTTC
CASSLTLAGVGNEQFF
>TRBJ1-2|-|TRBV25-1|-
TGTGCCAGCAGTGACAGCGGGACGAACTATGGCTACACCTTC
CASSDSGTNYGYTF
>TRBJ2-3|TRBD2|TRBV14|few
TGTGCCAGCAGCGTCCGGAACTTAGCGGGGGTCACAGATACGCAGTATTTT
CASSVRNLAGVTDTQYF
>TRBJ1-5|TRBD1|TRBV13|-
TGTGCCAGCAGCTTAGGCATGGGACAGGGAGTTTTGGGCAATCAGCCCCAGCATTTT
CASSLGMGQGVLGNQPQHF
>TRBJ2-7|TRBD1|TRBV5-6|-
TGTGCCAGCAGCTTAGGACAGGGGAACTCCTACGAGCAGTACTTC
CASSLGQGNSYEQYF
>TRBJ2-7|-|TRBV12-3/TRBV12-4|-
TGTGCCAGCAGTTTAAGGCAGGGCGGCGAGCAGTACTTC
CASSLRQGGEQYF
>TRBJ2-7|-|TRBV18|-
TGTGCCAGCTCACCAGGTGGTCAGGGGGGAAACTACGAGCAGTACTTC
CASSPGGQGGNYEQYF
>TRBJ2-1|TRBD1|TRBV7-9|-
TGTGCCAGCAGCCGGGGACAGGGGGCGAACAATGAGCAGTTCTTC
CASSRGQGANNEQFF
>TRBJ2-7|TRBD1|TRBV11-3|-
TGTGCCAGCAGCTTAACCCGACAGGGTCCCTACGAGCAGTACTTC
CASSLTRQGPYEQYF
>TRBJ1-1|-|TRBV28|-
TGTGCCAGCAGTTTAGTAGAACCCGGGGTGGCTTTCTTT
CASSLVEPGVAFF
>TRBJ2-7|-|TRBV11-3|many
TGTGCCAGCAGCCACGGACAGAAGCAGTACTTC
CASSHGQKQYF